This paragraph covers one T cell receptor (beta chain) sequence. The antigen is not known. This record comes from a study of vaccination effects on CD4 cells after COVID-19. Clones were sequenced by immunoSEQ multiplex PCR, and TCRdb holds only the in-frame ones, with some missing. Among around 32,000 clones listed, around three fifths were seen once. Study-level points and caveats: Marked clonal contraction of infection- and vaccine-induced clones was seen late after vaccination.

Pools of viral peptides were used by the ViraFEST assay to expand antigen-specific CD4+ T cells ahead of sequencing. Cells that had been cultured for approximately eleven days were the source of isolated CD4+ T cells. Participants each got two BNT162b2 or mRNA-1273 vaccine doses. On both days 3 and 7, half of the culture medium was replaced with IL-2 medium. This material consisted of CD4+ T cells from PBMCs cultured with SARS-CoV-2 spike peptides, taken after COVID-19 vaccination. This sequence was found in a human donor who received a COVID-19 vaccine.

The CDR3 DNA follows: TGTGCCAGTAGTATAGGGGACGGACCCACAGATACGCAGTATTTT. Amino acid sequence: CASSIGDGPTDTQYF. V gene TRBV19 combines with J gene TRBJ2-3; tentatively, D is TRBD1 or TRBD2 (5 bases each). V lost 1 base and J lost 2, with 10 bases in between. Germline V gene lookup returns CDR1 LNHDA and CDR2 SQIVND (reference sequence). The CDR3 runs to 15 residues.